This TCR beta chain was captured in a study of T cells expressing NK-cell markers. Across the whole study: It was sorted CD3+CD56-NKG2C+, CD3+CD56+NKG2C- and CD3+CD56+NKG2C+ T cells that provided the TCR beta repertoires. Among eight sequenced donors, seven carried HCMV seropositivity while one was seronegative. Study-level findings and limits: Four of the donors also had these clonotypes leading their CD3+CD56-NKG2C+ fraction. Dominant NKG2C+ clonotypes made up about 1.0-7.5% of CD8+ T cells in a handful of donors.

Comment on this clonotype: Its cognate antigen is unknown.

CDR3 size: 12 residues. The germline V gene encodes CDR1 MDHEN and CDR2 SYDVKM. TCRdb re-analyzed the 5' RACE reads; it lists each CDR3 protein once, without DNA. This sample contains roughly 430,000 distinct CDR3 sequences. Sequencing was done on a sample of blood T cells: a sorted CD56 or NKG2C T cell subset, CD4+ or CD8+ T cells, or bulk PBMC T cells (not recorded which). The chain has TRBV28 and TRBJ1-6; TCRdb indicates TRBD1, and absent DNA this call remains unverified. The receptor was derived from a woman aged 18 to 75 in good health. CDR3 sequence reads: CASSQLDSAGSF.